This TCR beta chain was sequenced for a study of shared clonotypes between healthy human individuals. The CDR3 length is 17 residues. V lost 0 bases to trimming and J lost 0 bases; unmatched junction nucleotides: 5. Germline CDR1 is SGHVS and CDR2 is FNYEAQ. Original data processing: Filtering of immunoSEQ junctional sequences could not match full-length read filtering. Profiling relied on immunoSEQ multiplex PCR, and the TCRdb table lists in-frame clones only, not all of them. The V and J calls and clone size come from that table; D and trimming were worked out from the DNA. Of over 1.4 million clones in the sample, around 97% were seen once.

The sequence was obtained from a young man in good health. V usage is TRBV7-6 and J usage is TRBJ2-1; 7 positions match TRBD2. The sequenced sample consisted of naive CD4+ T cells sorted from blood. Subset here: CD45RA+ positively selected. CDR3 sequence: CASSLAGRQASYNEQFF. In DNA form, the CDR3 reads TGTGCCAGCAGCTTAGCCGGGAGGCAGGCCTCCTACAATGAGCAGTTCTTC.